The 30 T cell receptor beta chains below all came from one sample that was sequenced in a study of T cell repertoires in cytomegalovirus infection. MiXCR was run by TCRdb on the reads, yielding one entry per CDR3 protein. The sample has about 740,000 distinct CDR3 sequences; less than 40% are singletons. The source material was PBMCs. The receptors were sampled from a human donor in good health (CMV status not recorded). Some clones in this sample may be carry-over from other donors' samples.

This clonotype was detected a few times. This chain uses TRBV10-3 with TRBJ1-2; TRBD1 might be the D (5 bases). Trimming stripped 2 bases from V and 8 bases from J, with 18 bases between. The CDR3 is made up of 15 amino acids. Germline CDR1 is ENHRY and CDR2 is SYGVKD. The CDR3 protein is CAISEGAARVWGYTF. The CDR3 bases are TGTGCCATCAGTGAGGGGGCAGCGCGCGTATGGGGCTACACCTTC.

As for this clonotype: One end of the junction is discordant with germline, which a read error may explain. The J gene is TRBJ2-4, the V gene TRBV3-1; tentative D call: TRBD2 (6 bases). The germline CDR1 and CDR2 sequences are LGHDT and YNNKEL (reference sequence). The CDR3 loop spans 12 amino acids. The CDR3 spells CASSQGGLSLNF. In DNA form, the CDR3 reads TGTGCCAGCAGCCAGGGGGGACTTTCGTTGAACTTC.

Comments on this clonotype: With a much larger clone just one base away, this may be a read error. The chain uses TRBV7-2 and TRBJ2-7, with D unclear. Germline V gene data show CDR1 as SGHTA and CDR2 as FQGNSA. V dropped 5 bases and J dropped 0 bases, with 8 bases sitting between them. The CDR3 is 13 amino acids. The CDR3 sequence is CASSVSTSYEQYF. The CDR3 nucleotides read TGTGCCAGCAGCGTATCCACCTCCTACGAGCAGTACTTC.

V gene TRBV24-1 combines with J gene TRBJ2-1; TRBD2 agrees at 8 bases. V lost 9 bases and J lost 4; bases outside the gene matches: 16. Germline V gene lookup returns CDR1 KGHDR and CDR2 SFDVKD. The CDR3 is 17 amino acids. The CDR3 DNA is TGTGCCACCCTCAACGCCCCCCAGCGGGAGTGGTACAATGAGCAGTTCTTC. It specifies CATLNAPQREWYNEQFF.

This chain joins TRBV5-4 and TRBJ1-5; D is ambiguous. This CDR3 has 14 amino acids. Germline V CDR1 and CDR2: SGHNT, YYREEE (reference sequence). V lost 2 bases and J lost 6, with 12 bases in between. CDR3 in DNA: TGTGCCAGCAGCTTAGGTGAATCGGGTCAGCCCCAGCATTTT. Protein sequence: CASSLGESGQPQHF.

This clonotype was seen a handful of times. This chain uses TRBV2 with TRBJ2-2; no clear D gene. V was pared by 6 bases and J by 1 base, with 12 bases between. The germline V gene encodes CDR1 SNHLY and CDR2 FYNNEI. This CDR3 comprises 15 residues. The CDR3 DNA follows: TGTGCCAGCAGGCCTCCGGGTCTGAACACCGGGGAGCTGTTTTTT. Its translation is CASRPPGLNTGELFF. Based on the CDR3 plus reference TRBV2 and TRBJ2-2, the full variable domain is EPEVTQTPSHQVTQMGQEVILRCVPISNHLYFYWYRQILGQKVEFLVSFYNNEISEKSEIFDDQFSVERPDGSNFTLKIRSTKLEDSAMYFCASRPPGLNTGELFFGEGSRLTVL.

The chain is built from TRBV6-6 and TRBJ1-2; 9 nucleotides agree with TRBD1. J gave up 7 bases and V 0 bases, and 12 bases lay outside the gene matches. The CDR3 is 17 residues long. The germline V gene has CDR1 MNHNY and CDR2 SVGAGI (reference sequence). The CDR3 region is CASSYSRFRDRDGGYTF. CDR3 DNA: TGTGCCAGCAGTTACTCGAGATTTAGGGACAGGGATGGTGGCTACACCTTC.

The chain recombines TRBV7-8 with TRBJ1-2, with no clear D. Germline V gene lookup returns CDR1 SGHVS and CDR2 FQNEAQ. The CDR3 sequence is 13 residues long. V was cut by 5 bases and J by 8 bases, with 15 bases left in between. CDR3 amino acids: CASSPRSGIGYTF. CDR3 DNA sequence: TGTGCCAGCAGCCCCCGGTCGGGGATCGGCTACACCTTC.

This chain connects TRBV7-3 to TRBJ2-1; 7 nucleotides align to TRBD2. J gave up 7 bases and V 5 bases, and 11 bases lay outside the gene matches. The CDR3 totals 15 residues. Germline V CDR1 and CDR2: SGHTA, FQGTGA. The CDR3 sequence: CASSGGGGGGNEQFF. In DNA form, the CDR3 reads TGTGCCAGCAGCGGGGGGGGGGGGGGGGGGAATGAGCAGTTCTTC.

This clonotype was found many times. The CDR3 sequence is CASSLIPDFPREQYF. CDR3 sequence (DNA): TGTGCCAGCAGCTTAATTCCCGATTTCCCCCGCGAGCAGTACTTC. The J gene is TRBJ2-7, the V gene TRBV7-2; D gene ambiguous. This CDR3 contains 15 residues. Germline-derived CDR1 and CDR2 are SGHTA and FQGNSA. The ends were cut back, 2 bases at V and 6 bases at J, with 17 bases in the middle.

This clonotype was counted between two and nine times. V gene TRBV15 combines with J gene TRBJ2-6; 7 bases fit TRBD2. Looked up from germline, CDR1 is LNHNV and CDR2 is YYDKDF (reference sequence). The CDR3 has 18 residues. V trimming: 6 bases; J trimming: 0 bases; junction bases outside the gene matches: 11. The CDR3 here is CATRGRGKADSGANVLTF. CDR3 nucleotides: TGTGCCACCAGAGGGAGGGGAAAGGCAGACTCTGGGGCCAACGTCCTGACTTTC.

This clonotype was observed at least ten times. The chain uses TRBV7-2 and TRBJ1-1, with D possibly being TRBD1 (6 bases). The length of the CDR3 is 14 residues. The germline V gene encodes CDR1 SGHTA and CDR2 FQGNSA. Trimming took off 5 bases at V and 0 bases at J, with 10 bases between the two ends. In nucleotides, the CDR3 is TGTGCCAGCAGCCGGACAGCTTTGAACACTGAAGCTTTCTTT. Translated, it gives CASSRTALNTEAFF.

The J gene is TRBJ2-2, the V gene TRBV24-1, with a weak D call TRBD1 (6 bases). CDR1 KGHDR and CDR2 SFDVKD come from the germline V gene. V was trimmed by 7 bases and J by 4 bases, leaving 18 bases between them. The CDR3 runs 16 residues. CDR3 sequence (DNA): TGTGCCACCAGCCTGGGGCAGGGGTGGAGCACCGGGGAGCTGTTTTTT. It yields the protein CATSLGQGWSTGELFF.

The V gene is TRBV28, the J gene TRBJ1-1; D might be TRBD1 (6 bases). The V end lost 6 bases, the J end lost 3 bases, and 20 bases lay between the germline ends. CDR1 is MDHEN, CDR2 SYDVKM, per germline. The CDR3 sequence is 16 residues long. CDR3 sequence: CASSPSGGYRDTEAFF. The CDR3 DNA sequence: TGTGCCAGCAGCCCTTCGGGGGGGTACAGGGACACTGAAGCTTTCTTT.

The J gene is TRBJ2-7, the V gene TRBV5-5; 7 positions agree with TRBD2. Looked up from germline, CDR1 is SGHKS and CDR2 is YYEKEE (reference sequence). V was pared by 4 bases and J by 3 bases, with 7 bases of the junction left unmatched. CDR3 length: 14 amino acids. CDR3 coding DNA: TGTGCCAGCAGCCCGCCGGAGCGGGACTACGAGCAGTACTTC. This translates into CASSPPERDYEQYF.

The chain combines TRBV7-2 with TRBJ2-7, with D possibly TRBD2 on 7 matching bases. This CDR3 comprises 15 residues. Germline values: CDR1 SGHTA, CDR2 FQGNSA. The V gene lost 2 bases and the J gene lost 3 bases, with 14 bases spanning the gap. The DNA for the CDR3 is TGTGCCAGCAGCTTAATCTCGCGGGGGCTCTACGAGCAGTACTTC. This gives the protein CASSLISRGLYEQYF.

V and J are TRBV29-1 and TRBJ2-5, with D maybe TRBD2 (6 bases). Germline V gene sequence: CDR1 SQVTM, CDR2 ANQGSEA. The V end lost 2 bases, the J end lost 0 bases, and 10 bases lay between the germline ends. The CDR3 covers 14 residues. This chain's CDR3 is CSVEPAGYQETQYF. CDR3 sequence (DNA): TGCAGCGTTGAACCAGCGGGCTACCAAGAGACCCAGTACTTC.

The table lists this clonotype with a few counts. A read error is likely, as this CDR3 ends without the conserved phenylalanine or tryptophan. This rearrangement joins TRBV27 to TRBJ1-2; 7 nucleotides match TRBD1. J gave up 7 bases and V 4 bases, and 12 bases lay outside the gene matches. There are 15 residues in the CDR3. CDR1 is MNHEY, CDR2 SMNVEV, per germline (reference sequence). DNA for the CDR3: TGTGCCAGCAGTTGTGGGCAGGGGAACAGGGGTGGCTACACCTTA. It translates to CASSCGQGNRGGYTL.

CDR3 coding DNA: TGTGCCAGCAGTTCTAACGAAAGGGTTCTGTACGAGCAGTACTTC. Encoded protein: CASSSNERVLYEQYF. The J gene is TRBJ2-7, the V gene TRBV28; D is undetermined. The V end lost 4 bases, the J end lost 4 bases, and 17 bases lay between the germline ends. Germline V gives CDR1 MDHEN, CDR2 SYDVKM. This CDR3 is 15 amino acids long.

V is TRBV29-1 and J is TRBJ1-2, with TRBD1 matching 10 bases. CDR1 is SQVTM and CDR2 is ANQGSEA in the germline V gene. Unmatched junction bases numbered 6, after V lost 6 bases and J lost 8 bases. The CDR3 is 12 residues long. In DNA, the CDR3 is TGCAGCGTCACCGGGACAGGGGAAGGCTACACCTTC. Protein product: CSVTGTGEGYTF.

The sample holds a few counts of this clonotype. V gene TRBV7-9 combines with J gene TRBJ1-1; 7 nucleotides match TRBD1. CDR3 length equals 13 residues. The trim removed 5 bases at V and 8 bases at J, leaving 8 bases unmatched. Per germline, CDR1 SEHNR and CDR2 FQNEAQ (reference sequence). CDR3 residues: CASSPDRRTEAFF. The CDR3 region has the DNA TGTGCCAGCAGCCCGGACAGGCGGACGGAAGCTTTCTTT.

V usage is TRBV6-6 and J usage is TRBJ2-3, with 8 bases that match TRBD1. The germline V gene encodes CDR1 MNHNY and CDR2 SVGAGI (reference sequence). This CDR3 spans 16 amino acids. V lost 2 bases and J lost 2; bases outside the gene matches: 6. CDR3 sequence (DNA): TGTGCCAGCAGTTACCCTGGGGACAGGAACACAGATACGCAGTATTTT. This translates into CASSYPGDRNTDTQYF.

This chain links TRBV7-9 with TRBJ1-5; D unclear. The CDR3 has 12 amino acids. Germline V gene lookup returns CDR1 SEHNR and CDR2 FQNEAQ (reference sequence). V was pared by 2 bases and J by 7 bases, with 6 bases between. The chain's CDR3 is CASSLNSQPQHF. The CDR3 nucleotides are TGTGCCAGCAGCTTAAACTCCCAGCCCCAGCATTTT.

This clonotype was seen repeatedly, ten times or more. The gene calls are TRBV28 and TRBJ1-1; maybe TRBD1 (5 bases). CDR3 size: 15 residues. The V gene lost 3 bases and the J gene lost 4 bases, with 15 bases spanning the gap. Germline loops: CDR1 MDHEN, CDR2 SYDVKM. This CDR3 is CASSFFGRDFTEAFF. CDR3 nucleotide sequence: TGTGCCAGCAGTTTTTTCGGCAGGGATTTCACTGAAGCTTTCTTT.

This clonotype has more than one count but fewer than ten. The chain has TRBV28 and TRBJ2-2; D is unclear. The V and J ends lost 7 bases and 5 bases respectively, with 11 bases between them. Germline-derived CDR1 and CDR2 are MDHEN and SYDVKM. This CDR3 has 13 residues. This CDR3 reads CASKRLRTGELFF. DNA of the CDR3: TGTGCCAGCAAAAGGTTGCGGACCGGGGAGCTGTTTTTT.

Of note for this clonotype: Because it lacks the conserved phenylalanine or tryptophan at the end, this CDR3 is likely a read error. The chain recombines TRBV7-8 with TRBJ2-1, with 11 bases matching TRBD2. Per germline, CDR1 SGHVS and CDR2 FQNEAQ. The CDR3 has 17 amino acids. The V segment lost 5 bases and the J segment 4 bases; nucleotides outside the gene matches: 10. CDR3: CASSTGLGLAEYNEQFL. CDR3 bases: TGTGCCAGCAGCACCGGACTGGGACTAGCGGAATACAATGAGCAGTTCTTA.

This clonotype was observed a handful of times. The V and J genes are TRBV19 and TRBJ1-5; D unresolved. The V end lost 3 bases, the J end lost 5 bases, and 8 bases lay between the germline ends. CDR1 is LNHDA and CDR2 is SQIVND in the germline V gene (reference sequence). CDR3 size: 13 residues. The CDR3 here is CASSISGYQPQHF. CDR3 sequence (DNA): TGTGCCAGTAGTATTTCCGGGTATCAGCCCCAGCATTTT.

The rearrangement joins TRBV10-3 to TRBJ2-7; 7 bases agree with TRBD1. Unmatched junction bases numbered 11, after V lost 7 bases and J lost 5 bases. The CDR3 spans 14 residues. The germline CDR1 and CDR2 sequences are ENHRY and SYGVKD. CDR3 residues: CAINRQGQRNEQYF. As DNA, the CDR3 is TGTGCCATCAATAGACAGGGTCAAAGAAACGAGCAGTACTTC.

This rearrangement joins TRBV28 to TRBJ1-6; the D gene is possibly TRBD1 (6 bases). CDR3 length: 17 residues. Germline assignment: CDR1 MDHEN and CDR2 SYDVKM. The germline V and J ends were trimmed by 5 bases and 2 bases, with 16 bases remaining between them. The CDR3 region is CASSTSKGGAYNSPLHF. CDR3 in DNA: TGTGCCAGCAGTACCTCTAAGGGGGGCGCCTATAATTCACCCCTCCACTTT.

This chain joins TRBV27 and TRBJ1-1; D remains unclear. V was shortened by 5 bases and J by 4 bases, with 20 bases between the two germline ends. The germline V gene encodes CDR1 MNHEY and CDR2 SMNVEV (reference sequence). The CDR3 is made up of 16 amino acids. CDR3 nucleotides: TGTGCCAGCAGTGAGATTAGAGGACGTCGGGGCACTGAAGCTTTCTTT. Encoded protein: CASSEIRGRRGTEAFF.